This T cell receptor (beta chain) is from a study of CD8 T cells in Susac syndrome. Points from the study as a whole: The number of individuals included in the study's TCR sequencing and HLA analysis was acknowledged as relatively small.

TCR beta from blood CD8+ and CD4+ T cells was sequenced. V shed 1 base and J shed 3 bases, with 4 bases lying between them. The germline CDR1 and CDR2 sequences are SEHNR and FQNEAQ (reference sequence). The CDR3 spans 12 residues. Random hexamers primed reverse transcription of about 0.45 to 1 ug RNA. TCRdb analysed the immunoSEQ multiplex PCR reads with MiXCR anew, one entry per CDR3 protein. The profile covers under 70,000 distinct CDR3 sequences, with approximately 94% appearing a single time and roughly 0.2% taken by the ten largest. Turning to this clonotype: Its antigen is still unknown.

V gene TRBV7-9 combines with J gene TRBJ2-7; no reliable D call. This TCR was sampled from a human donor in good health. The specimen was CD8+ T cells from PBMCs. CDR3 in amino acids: CASSLDYYEQYF. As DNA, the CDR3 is TGTGCCAGCAGCTTAGACTACTACGAGCAGTACTTC.